The 24 T cell receptor beta chains below all came from one sample that was sequenced in a study of OX40 agonist ivuxolimab in advanced cancers. Produced via immunoSEQ multiplex PCR; TCRdb's table is partial and in-frame only. The table records tens of thousands of clones, around 90% of them present only once. The material sequenced was CD4+ or CD8+ T cells sorted from blood, taken in a trial of the OX40 agonist ivuxolimab. These receptors all come from an adult with an advanced solid tumor such as melanoma, head and neck, liver or kidney cancer.

This chain joins TRBV7-9 and TRBJ1-1, with D tentatively TRBD1 (6 bases). V was trimmed by 5 bases and J by 1 base, leaving 17 bases between them. Germline CDR1 reads SEHNR; CDR2 reads FQNEAQ (reference sequence). The CDR3 loop spans 16 amino acids. The chain's CDR3 is CASSHNTGLGNTEAFF. CDR3 DNA sequence: TGTGCCAGCAGCCATAACACAGGGTTGGGGAACACTGAAGCTTTCTTT. Based on the CDR3 plus reference TRBV7-9 and TRBJ1-1, the full variable domain is DTGVSQNPRHKITKRGQNVTFRCDPISEHNRLYWYRQTLGQGPEFLTYFQNEAQLEKSRLLSDRFSAERPKGSFSTLEIQRTEQGDSAMYLCASSHNTGLGNTEAFFGQGTRLTVV.

The V and J genes are TRBV9 and TRBJ1-3; D unclear. CDR1 SGDLS and CDR2 YYNGEE come from the germline V gene. This CDR3 is built from 14 residues. Deletions cut 0 bases from V and 0 bases from J, with 4 bases between. This CDR3 reads CASSVGSSGNTIYF. The CDR3 DNA reads as TGTGCCAGCAGCGTAGGCAGCTCTGGAAACACCATATATTTT.

This rearrangement joins TRBV11-2 to TRBJ1-2; 9 nucleotides align to TRBD1. The J segment lost 5 bases and the V segment lost 5 bases, leaving 6 bases of the junction unmatched. The CDR3 has 14 amino acids. Germline V gene data show CDR1 as SGHAT and CDR2 as FQNNGV. CDR3: CASSVDRGSYGYTF. The CDR3 nucleotides read TGTGCCAGCAGCGTGGACAGGGGAAGTTATGGCTACACCTTC.

The CDR3 DNA sequence: TGTGCCAGCAGCTTAACAGGATTGGTGAATGAGCAGTTCTTC. Translation: CASSLTGLVNEQFF. The chain uses TRBV11-3 and TRBJ2-1; tentatively, D is TRBD1 (5 bases). The V end lost 2 bases, the J end lost 7 bases, and 12 bases lay between the germline ends. CDR1 is SGHNT, CDR2 YENEEA, per germline. This CDR3 comprises 14 residues.

This chain uses TRBV30 with TRBJ2-3; 9 positions match TRBD2. The CDR3 runs 15 residues. V gave up 4 bases and J gave up 8 bases; unmatched junction bases: 13. Germline CDR1 GTSNPN, CDR2 SVGIG (reference sequence). CDR3 protein: CAWKGSGSGPGTQYF. DNA for the CDR3: TGTGCCTGGAAAGGTAGCGGGAGCGGGCCCGGTACGCAGTATTTT. Looking up the rest from reference TRBV30 and TRBJ2-3 gives the full variable domain: SQTIHQWPATLVQPVGSPLSLECTVEGTSNPNLYWYRQAAGRGLQLLFYSVGIGQISSEVPQNLSASRPQDRQFILSSKKLLLSDSGFYLCAWKGSGSGPGTQYFGPGTRLTVL.

This chain connects TRBV7-8 to TRBJ1-4; D is undetermined. Per the germline V gene, CDR1 is SGHVS and CDR2 is FQNEAQ. V was pared by 2 bases and J by 3 bases, with 10 bases between. This CDR3 is built from 15 residues. DNA for the CDR3: TGTGCCAGCAGCTTATCTCGGATGGCTAATGAAAAACTGTTTTTT. Protein sequence: CASSLSRMANEKLFF. Full variable domain (outside the CDR3, taken from reference TRBV7-8 and TRBJ1-4): GAGVSQSPRYKVAKRGQDVALRCDPISGHVSLFWYQQALGQGPEFLTYFQNEAQLDKSGLPSDRFFAERPEGSVSTLKIQRTQQEDSAVYLCASSLSRMANEKLFFGSGTQLSVL.

The chain links TRBV2 to TRBJ2-1; 8 positions match TRBD2. The J segment lost 5 bases and the V segment lost 4 bases, leaving 4 bases of the junction unmatched. The germline gives CDR1 SNHLY, CDR2 FYNNEI. This CDR3 has 14 residues. The CDR3 nucleotides are TGTGCCAGCAGTGGGACTAGCTGGGACAATGAGCAGTTCTTC. Protein sequence: CASSGTSWDNEQFF.

V usage is TRBV19 and J usage is TRBJ2-1; 9 bases fit TRBD2. Trimming removed 4 bases from V and 8 bases from J; junction bases left unmatched: 3. The CDR3 is 13 residues long. Germline CDR1 and CDR2: LNHDA and SQIVND (reference sequence). The DNA of the CDR3 is TGTGCCAGTAGTACCCCTAGCGGGGATGAGCAGTTCTTC. Translated, it gives CASSTPSGDEQFF.

The chain joins TRBV30 to TRBJ1-3; D remains ambiguous. The CDR3 loop spans 12 amino acids. Germline V CDR1 and CDR2: GTSNPN, SVGIG (reference sequence). With 3 bases removed from V and 0 bases from J, the gap between germline ends came to 3 bases. Written as DNA, the CDR3 is TGTGCCTGGAGCTCCTCTGGAAACACCATATATTTT. Its protein product is CAWSSSGNTIYF. Drawing the rest from reference TRBV30 and TRBJ1-3, the complete variable domain is SQTIHQWPATLVQPVGSPLSLECTVEGTSNPNLYWYRQAAGRGLQLLFYSVGIGQISSEVPQNLSASRPQDRQFILSSKKLLLSDSGFYLCAWSSSGNTIYFGEGSWLTVV.

The chain's CDR3 is CATSRDRLRLQFPGYTF. The CDR3 DNA sequence: TGTGCCACCAGCAGAGATCGGCTGCGCTTACAATTTCCTGGCTACACCTTC. V and J are TRBV15 and TRBJ1-2, with D unclear. V was trimmed by 0 bases and J by 7 bases, leaving 21 bases between them. The CDR3 loop spans 17 amino acids. CDR1 LNHNV and CDR2 YYDKDF come from the germline V gene (reference sequence).

This rearrangement joins TRBV11-1 to TRBJ2-7; tentatively, D is TRBD2 (6 bases). Trimming shortened V by 0 bases and J by 3 bases, and 12 bases separated the two germline ends. The germline gives CDR1 SGHAT, CDR2 FQDESV (reference sequence). This CDR3 has 15 amino acids. Here the CDR3 reads CASSLAGRKDYEQYF. The CDR3 nucleotides are TGTGCCAGCAGCTTAGCCGGGAGAAAAGACTACGAGCAGTACTTC.

This sequence joins TRBV19 and TRBJ2-1, with TRBD2 as a possible D gene (6 bases). Looked up from germline, CDR1 is LNHDA and CDR2 is SQIVND (reference sequence). The CDR3 has 16 residues. With 7 bases removed from V and 3 bases from J, the gap between germline ends came to 19 bases. The CDR3 sequence: CASKGLDPSRYNEQFF. CDR3 in DNA: TGTGCCAGTAAGGGACTGGACCCATCCCGCTACAATGAGCAGTTCTTC.

V is TRBV7-2 and J is TRBJ2-1; 7 bases are shared with TRBD2. After removal of 6 bases from V and 4 bases from J, the junction contained 6 bases not matched to a gene. CDR1 is SGHTA and CDR2 is FQGNSA in the germline V gene. CDR3 length: 14 residues. The CDR3 sequence: CASSLGLGYNEQFF. CDR3 coding DNA: TGTGCCAGCAGTCTTGGACTAGGATACAATGAGCAGTTCTTC.

This clone was observed a single time. The V gene is TRBV27, the J gene TRBJ1-6; D may be TRBD1 (5 bases). Germline CDR1 is MNHEY and CDR2 is SMNVEV (reference sequence). CDR3 length: 16 amino acids. Trimming left V 6 bases short and J 10 bases short, with 22 bases between. The CDR3 bases are TGTGCCAGCAGCTATGGCCGGGACCGGTTTCGCTCACCCCTCCACTTT. Translation gives CASSYGRDRFRSPLHF.

The chain joins TRBV6-1 to TRBJ2-3; TRBD1 might be the D (6 bases). The CDR3 extends over 11 amino acids. The germline V and J ends were trimmed by 6 bases and 8 bases, with 9 bases remaining between them. From germline, CDR1 is MNHNS and CDR2 SASEGT. The CDR3 loop is CASSWGPTQYF. CDR3 coding DNA: TGTGCCAGCAGCTGGGGGCCTACGCAGTATTTT.

This chain connects TRBV7-2 to TRBJ1-1, with a weak D call TRBD1 (5 bases). V was pared by 5 bases and J by 0 bases, with 13 bases between. The germline CDR1 and CDR2 sequences are SGHTA and FQGNSA. The CDR3 has 15 amino acids. CDR3 in amino acids: CASSPQWGLNTEAFF. CDR3 DNA: TGTGCCAGCAGCCCCCAGTGGGGCTTGAACACTGAAGCTTTCTTT.

This clone has more than one count but fewer than ten. DNA of the CDR3: TGTGCCAGCTCCCAGGGGACGGTCACTGAAGCTTTCTTT. This translates into CASSQGTVTEAFF. V usage is TRBV18 and J usage is TRBJ1-1; D is possibly TRBD1 (6 bases). This CDR3 has 13 amino acids. Germline CDR1 reads KGHSH; CDR2 reads LQKENI. V was clipped by 6 bases and J by 4 bases, with 12 bases between them.

The chain is built from TRBV5-6 and TRBJ1-2; D is possibly TRBD1 (5 bases). CDR1 is SGHDT, CDR2 YYEEEE, per germline. Trimming took 2 bases from V and 1 from J, leaving 9 bases between them. There are 14 residues in the CDR3. CDR3: CASSFGTDNYGYTF. Written as DNA, the CDR3 is TGTGCCAGCAGCTTTGGGACTGATAACTATGGCTACACCTTC.

This chain joins TRBV2 and TRBJ2-4; D uncertain. The CDR3 is made up of 14 amino acids. Trimming left V 6 bases short and J 3 bases short, with 12 bases between. Germline V gene sequence: CDR1 SNHLY, CDR2 FYNNEI. The CDR3 DNA is TGTGCCAGCAGGGAGACGTATTTCAAAAACATTCAGTACTTC. This translates into CASRETYFKNIQYF.

The CDR3 spells CAITGGGELFF. CDR3 DNA: TGTGCCATAACAGGGGGCGGGGAGCTGTTTTTT. This chain joins TRBV7-6 and TRBJ2-2; 8 bases fit TRBD1. In germline, CDR1 is SGHVS, CDR2 FNYEAQ. The CDR3 consists of 11 residues. V was clipped by 10 bases and J by 7 bases; unmatched bases: 2.

The V and J genes are TRBV7-3 and TRBJ2-5; D possibly uses TRBD1 or TRBD2 (5 bases each). Per the germline V gene, CDR1 is SGHTA and CDR2 is FQGTGA. Trimming removed 2 bases from V and 7 bases from J, with 5 bases in between. This CDR3 has 11 amino acids. The CDR3 region has the DNA TGTGCCAGCAGCTTAGGGGGGACCCAGTACTTC. Translating gives CASSLGGTQYF. Together with reference TRBV7-3 and TRBJ2-5, the CDR3 gives the full variable domain: GAGVSQTPSNKVTEKGKYVELRCDPISGHTALYWYRQSLGQGPEFLIYFQGTGAADDSGLPNDRFFAVRPEGSVSTLKIQRTERGDSAVYLCASSLGGTQYFGPGTRLLVL.

The rearrangement links TRBV9 to TRBJ2-7; no reliable D call. Germline V lookup: CDR1 SGDLS, CDR2 YYNGEE. Trimming removed 0 bases at V and 0 bases at J, with 7 bases between. The CDR3 spans 14 residues. The DNA of the CDR3 is TGTGCCAGCAGCGTAGCGACCAACTCCTACGAGCAGTACTTC. Translated: CASSVATNSYEQYF. Full variable domain (outside the CDR3, taken from reference TRBV9 and TRBJ2-7): DSGVTQTPKHLITATGQRVTLRCSPRSGDLSVYWYQQSLDQGLQFLIQYYNGEERAKGNILERFSAQQFPDLHSELNLSSLELGDSALYFCASSVATNSYEQYFGPGTRLTVT.

This clone was recorded only once. This chain uses TRBV6-4 with TRBJ1-2, with D hard to call. Per the germline V gene, CDR1 is MRHNA and CDR2 is SNTAGT. Trimming stripped 4 bases from V and 7 bases from J, with 10 bases between. This CDR3 has 12 amino acids. CDR3 DNA: TGTGCCAGCAGTGCGGGGTTTCGTGGCTACACCTTC. This codes for CASSAGFRGYTF.

V gene TRBV7-9 combines with J gene TRBJ1-1; D might be TRBD1 (5 bases). The CDR3 consists of 13 residues. Germline V gene data show CDR1 as SEHNR and CDR2 as FQNEAQ (reference sequence). The V end lost 8 bases, the J end lost 4 bases, and 14 bases lay between the germline ends. This CDR3 is CASSRKRGTEAFF. In DNA form, the CDR3 reads TGTGCCAGCTCGAGGAAAAGGGGCACTGAAGCTTTCTTT.